Following are 15 T cell receptor beta chains from one sample sequenced in a study of blood T cell repertoires in COVID-19. Measured with immunoSEQ multiplex PCR; TCRdb has only the in-frame clones, and not every one. The data hold 450,000 or so clones, with 90% observed a single time. The sequenced sample was PBMCs or T cells enriched from blood (not recorded which). The receptors were gathered from a man aged 18 to 29 who had recovered from COVID-19.

This chain's CDR3 is CASSPGLAGTYEQYF. The CDR3 nucleotides are TGTGCCAGCAGCCCGGGACTAGCGGGTACCTACGAGCAGTACTTC. V and J are TRBV7-8 and TRBJ2-7; 12 positions agree with TRBD2. CDR1 and CDR2 from the germline V gene are SGHVS and FQNEAQ. The CDR3 totals 15 residues. The V gene end was trimmed by 5 bases and the J gene end by 2 bases; junction bases not matched to a gene: 4.

J is TRBJ1-4 and V is TRBV12-3 or TRBV12-4, with TRBD1 matching 7 bases. Germline trimming cut 7 bases from V and 5 bases from J; bases unmatched to any gene: 4. This CDR3 is built from 13 residues. DNA of the CDR3: TGTGCCAGCAACAGGGGATCGAATGAAAAACTGTTTTTT. This sequence encodes CASNRGSNEKLFF.

This sequence joins TRBV5-4 and TRBJ2-1; D may be TRBD2 (6 bases). The CDR3 contains 12 residues. The germline V gene has CDR1 SGHNT and CDR2 YYREEE (reference sequence). V was clipped by 7 bases and J by 5 bases, with 10 bases between them. The CDR3 loop reads CASSGGNNEQFF. The CDR3 DNA sequence: TGTGCCAGCTCTGGCGGGAACAATGAGCAGTTCTTC. Looking up the rest from reference TRBV5-4 and TRBJ2-1 gives the full variable domain: ETGVTQSPTHLIKTRGQQVTLRCSSQSGHNTVSWYQQALGQGPQFIFQYYREEENGRGNFPPRFSGLQFPNYSSELNVNALELDDSALYLCASSGGNNEQFFGPGTRLTVL.

This chain connects TRBV4-1 to TRBJ2-5, with 13 bases that match TRBD2. Germline loops: CDR1 MGHRA, CDR2 YSYEKL. The ends lost 3 bases at V and 4 bases at J; junction bases unmatched: 8. The CDR3 is 17 amino acids. The CDR3 region has the DNA TGCGCCAGCAGCCAGAGACTAGCGGGAGGTGGAGGAGAGACCCAGTACTTC. Encoded protein: CASSQRLAGGGGETQYF.

The chain joins TRBV11-2 to TRBJ2-1; the match to TRBD2 covers 15 bases. V dropped 1 base and J dropped 0; count of bases not matched to a gene: 4. CDR1 and CDR2 from the germline V gene are SGHAT and FQNNGV. The CDR3 runs 19 residues. CDR3 coding DNA: TGTGCCAGCAGCTTAGTAGGACTAGCGGGGGGGACCTCCTACAATGAGCAGTTCTTC. It encodes CASSLVGLAGGTSYNEQFF.

Worth noting for this clone: Additional DNA sequences in this sample encode the identical CDR3. The J gene is TRBJ2-5, the V gene TRBV5-1, with 12 bases that match TRBD1. The junction had 3 bases not matched to a gene; V was cut back by 4 bases and J by 5 bases. Germline V gene sequence: CDR1 SGHRS, CDR2 YFSETQ. The CDR3 loop spans 14 amino acids. CDR3 loop: CASSLGQGAETQYF. The CDR3, as DNA: TGCGCCAGCAGCCTGGGACAGGGGGCGGAGACCCAGTACTTC.

The CDR3 is CASRETSGIHNEQFF. For the CDR3, the DNA is TGTGCCAGCAGGGAGACTAGCGGGATCCACAATGAGCAGTTCTTC. The chain joins TRBV2 to TRBJ2-1, with TRBD2 matching over 11 bases. There are 15 residues in the CDR3. Looked up from germline, CDR1 is SNHLY and CDR2 is FYNNEI. Trimming cost V 6 bases and J 5 bases; bases outside gene matches: 6.

The gene calls are TRBV6-5 and TRBJ1-1, with D hard to call. This CDR3 has 12 residues. The germline V gene encodes CDR1 MNHEY and CDR2 SVGAGI. Trimming cost V 4 bases and J 1 base, with 4 bases left between them. The CDR3 region has the DNA TGTGCCAGCAGTTTTAGGAACACTGAAGCTTTCTTT. Amino acid sequence: CASSFRNTEAFF.

The chain employs TRBV7-3 and TRBJ1-1, with D perhaps TRBD1 (6 bases). Per germline, CDR1 SGHTA and CDR2 FQGTGA. V was pared by 5 bases and J by 11 bases, with 24 bases between. This CDR3 spans 15 amino acids. The CDR3 DNA sequence: TGTGCCAGCAGCCCCGCAGTGGGGGCCCCCTCTGTTGCTTTCTTT. This sequence encodes CASSPAVGAPSVAFF.

CDR3 in DNA: TGCGCCAGCAGCTTGGCCCCGGGTTATGAGCAGTTCTTC. This encodes CASSLAPGYEQFF. V usage is TRBV5-1 and J usage is TRBJ2-1, with D unresolved. The germline V gene encodes CDR1 SGHRS and CDR2 YFSETQ. The CDR3 runs to 13 residues. Trimming removed 0 bases at V and 8 bases at J, with 9 bases between.

V gene TRBV4-1 combines with J gene TRBJ2-1; a weak D match, TRBD2 (6 bases). Between the trimmed V and J ends, which lost 3 bases and 0 bases, there was a span of 27 bases. This CDR3 is built from 21 residues. Germline V lookup: CDR1 MGHRA, CDR2 YSYEKL. The CDR3 here is CASSHGIVAIERAGSYNEQFF. CDR3 DNA: TGCGCCAGCAGCCATGGTATAGTGGCTATTGAGCGGGCGGGCTCCTACAATGAGCAGTTCTTC.

This chain connects TRBV14 to TRBJ1-2; D not certain. Germline V gives CDR1 SGHDN, CDR2 FVKESK. V gave up 0 bases and J gave up 10 bases, with 12 bases separating them. This CDR3 comprises 13 residues. This CDR3 is CASSQDLTAYYTF. Written as DNA, the CDR3 is TGTGCCAGCAGCCAAGACTTAACCGCGTACTACACCTTC.

The V call is TRBV27, the J call TRBJ1-5; D perhaps matches TRBD1 (5 bases). The germline V gene has CDR1 MNHEY and CDR2 SMNVEV (reference sequence). Trimming removed 1 base at V and 6 bases at J, with 10 bases between. CDR3 length: 14 residues. CDR3 residues: CASSLLGEGQPQHF. In DNA, the CDR3 is TGTGCCAGCAGTTTATTAGGGGAGGGTCAGCCCCAGCATTTT.

J is TRBJ1-1 and V is TRBV5-6; unclear D gene. The CDR3 is 15 amino acids. Germline V gene sequence: CDR1 SGHDT, CDR2 YYEEEE. The V end lost 1 base, the J end lost 1 base, and 11 bases lay between the germline ends. CDR3 residues: CASSLTTRPNTEAFF. The CDR3 DNA is TGTGCCAGCAGCTTGACGACACGCCCGAACACTGAAGCTTTCTTT.

The V gene is TRBV6-5, the J gene TRBJ2-7; D might be TRBD2 (6 bases). This CDR3 contains 14 residues. V lost 6 bases, J lost 6 bases, and 18 bases lay in between. Germline-derived CDR1 and CDR2 are MNHEY and SVGAGI. This chain's CDR3 is CASRRLVDYSEQYF. In DNA form, the CDR3 reads TGTGCCAGCAGAAGACTAGTGGATTATTCCGAGCAGTACTTC.